The following is a TCR beta chain sequence with its context. In the original processing: Using reference gene primer amplification, nucleated cell counts were estimated. Generated by immunoSEQ multiplex PCR, the TCRdb table keeps only in-frame clones and is missing some. V and J calls and clone size are copied from that table; D and trimming were computed from the DNA. The profile shows around 110,000 clones, roughly 79% of them singletons. The CDR3 sequence is 12 residues long. Trimming shortened V by 4 bases and J by 10 bases, and 8 bases separated the two germline ends. The entry originates in a study of blood T cell repertoires in COVID-19.

The clonotype originates from an older man with active or convalescent COVID-19. The chain uses TRBV12-3 or TRBV12-4 and TRBJ1-6; a weak D match, TRBD1 (5 bases). Sequencing was performed on peripheral blood. CDR3 coding DNA: TGTGCCAGCAGTTCGGGGGTCTCACCCCTCCACTTT. This translates into CASSSGVSPLHF.